This TCR beta chain was profiled in a study of Graves' ophthalmopathy and Graves' hyperthyroidism. Study-wide points: Blood also contained most of the expanded thyroid clonotypes above 0.001 frequency. A model built from 13 signatures distinguished ophthalmopathy from stable hyperthyroidism with approximately 89% sensitivity and approximately 81% specificity.

The V segment lost 3 bases and the J segment 7 bases; nucleotides outside the gene matches: 7. CDR1 and CDR2 (germline): DFQATT, SNEGSKA (reference sequence). The CDR3 is 15 residues long. The PBMCs were taken from around 10 ml of fresh peripheral blood. In regard to this clonotype: Its antigen is not known.

From RNA, the CDR3 regions of TCR beta chains were amplified and sequenced. The first round was an RT-PCR with HTBI primers, and the second round was a multiplex PCR. One entry per CDR3 protein results from TCRdb running MiXCR on the multiplex PCR reads. The top ten clones hold about 9.4% of a sample with some 520,000 distinct CDR3 sequences, roughly an eighth of them seen once. The source material was blood. This TCR was recovered from a woman under 40 with Graves' ophthalmopathy. J is TRBJ1-6 and V is TRBV20-1; 9 bases match TRBD1. CDR3 in amino acids: CSASLQGAGNSPLHF. CDR3 sequence (DNA): TGCAGTGCTAGCCTACAGGGGGCAGGGAATTCACCCCTCCACTTT.